Included here is one T cell receptor (beta chain) sequence, with context. This sample was included in a study of blood T cell repertoires in COVID-19. The data were produced by immunoSEQ multiplex PCR, yet TCRdb's version contains in-frame clones alone and is incomplete. The data hold 200,000 to 250,000 clones, with approximately 87% observed a single time. CDR1 DFQATT and CDR2 SNEGSKA come from the germline V gene (reference sequence). J gave up 5 bases and V 3 bases, and 6 bases lay outside the gene matches. The CDR3 extends over 15 amino acids. Sequenced sample: peripheral blood. The TCR originated in a woman aged 45-59 years with acute or convalescent COVID-19. V and J are TRBV20-1 and TRBJ2-1; the match to TRBD2 covers 11 bases. The chain's CDR3 is CSASSLAGVHNEQFF. The CDR3 nucleotides are TGCAGTGCTAGTTCACTAGCGGGAGTCCACAATGAGCAGTTCTTC.